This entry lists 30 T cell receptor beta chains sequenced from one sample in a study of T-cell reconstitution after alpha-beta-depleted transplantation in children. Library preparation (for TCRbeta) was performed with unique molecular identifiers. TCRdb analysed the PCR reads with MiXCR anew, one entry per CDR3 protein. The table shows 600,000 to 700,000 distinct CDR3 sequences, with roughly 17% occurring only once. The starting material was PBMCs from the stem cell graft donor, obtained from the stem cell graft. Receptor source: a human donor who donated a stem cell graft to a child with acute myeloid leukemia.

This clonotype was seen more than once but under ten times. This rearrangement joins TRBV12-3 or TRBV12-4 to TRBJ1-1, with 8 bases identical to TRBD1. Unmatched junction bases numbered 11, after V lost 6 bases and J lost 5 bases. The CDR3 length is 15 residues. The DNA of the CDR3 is TGTGCCAGCAGGAAGTACGGGACAGGCTCAACTGAAGCTTTCTTT. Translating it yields CASRKYGTGSTEAFF.

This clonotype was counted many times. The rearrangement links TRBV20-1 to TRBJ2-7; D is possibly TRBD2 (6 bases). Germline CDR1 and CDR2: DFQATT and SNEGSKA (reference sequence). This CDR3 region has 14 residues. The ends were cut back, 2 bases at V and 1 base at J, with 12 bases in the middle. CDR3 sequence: CSARRPGGSYEQYF. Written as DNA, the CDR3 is TGCAGTGCTAGACGCCCCGGGGGATCCTACGAGCAGTACTTC.

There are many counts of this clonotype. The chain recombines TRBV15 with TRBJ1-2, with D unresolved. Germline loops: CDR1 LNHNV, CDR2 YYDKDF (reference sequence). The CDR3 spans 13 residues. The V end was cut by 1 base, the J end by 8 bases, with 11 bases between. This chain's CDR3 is CATSRAGAMGYTF. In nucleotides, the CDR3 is TGTGCCACCAGCAGAGCAGGAGCAATGGGCTACACCTTC.

The CDR3 protein is CAGEGPSYEQYF. In DNA form, the CDR3 reads TGTGCCGGCGAGGGACCCTCCTACGAGCAGTACTTC. The gene calls are TRBV7-9 and TRBJ2-7, with D possibly being TRBD1 or TRBD2 (5 bases each). Germline V lookup: CDR1 SEHNR, CDR2 FQNEAQ (reference sequence). This CDR3 is built from 12 residues. The V and J ends lost 11 bases and 0 bases respectively, with 11 bases between them. The full variable domain, with the rest looked up from reference TRBV7-9 and TRBJ2-7, is DTGVSQNPRHKITKRGQNVTFRCDPISEHNRLYWYRQTLGQGPEFLTYFQNEAQLEKSRLLSDRFSAERPKGSFSTLEIQRTEQGDSAMYLCAGEGPSYEQYFGPGTRLTVT.

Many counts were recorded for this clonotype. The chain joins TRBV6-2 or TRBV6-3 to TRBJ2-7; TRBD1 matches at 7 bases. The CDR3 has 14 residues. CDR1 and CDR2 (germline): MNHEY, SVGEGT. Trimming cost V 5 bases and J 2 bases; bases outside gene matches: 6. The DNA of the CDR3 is TGTGCCAGCAGTGACGACAGGGCTGCCTACGAGCAGTACTTC. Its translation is CASSDDRAAYEQYF.

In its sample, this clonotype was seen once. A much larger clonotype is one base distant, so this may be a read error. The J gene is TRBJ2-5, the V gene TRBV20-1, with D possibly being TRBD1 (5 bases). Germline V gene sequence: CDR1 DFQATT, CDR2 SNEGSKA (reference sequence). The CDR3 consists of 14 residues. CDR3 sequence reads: CCARGRQYQETQYF. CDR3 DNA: TGCTGTGCTAGAGGAAGACAGTACCAAGAGACCCAGTACTTC.

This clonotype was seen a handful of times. CDR3 loop: CSVAVAGELFF. The CDR3 region has the DNA TGCAGCGTCGCGGTTGCCGGGGAGCTGTTTTTT. This chain joins TRBV29-1 and TRBJ2-2; D not certain. The CDR3 is 11 residues long. Per germline, CDR1 SQVTM and CDR2 ANQGSEA. V was trimmed by 6 bases and J by 6 bases, leaving 8 bases between them.

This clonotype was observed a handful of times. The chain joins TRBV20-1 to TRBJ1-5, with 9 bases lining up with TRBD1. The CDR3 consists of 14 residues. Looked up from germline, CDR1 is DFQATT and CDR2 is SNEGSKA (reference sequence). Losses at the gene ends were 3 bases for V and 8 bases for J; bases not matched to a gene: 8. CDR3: CSARGDRDMEPQHF. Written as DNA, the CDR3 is TGCAGTGCTAGGGGGGACAGGGACATGGAGCCCCAGCATTTT.

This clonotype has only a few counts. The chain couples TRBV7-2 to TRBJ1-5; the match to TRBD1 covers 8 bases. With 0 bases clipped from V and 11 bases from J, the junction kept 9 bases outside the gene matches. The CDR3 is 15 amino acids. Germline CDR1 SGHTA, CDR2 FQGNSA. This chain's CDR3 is CASSLAGQGLRSQHF. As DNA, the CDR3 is TGTGCCAGCAGCTTAGCCGGACAGGGTTTGAGGTCCCAGCATTTT.

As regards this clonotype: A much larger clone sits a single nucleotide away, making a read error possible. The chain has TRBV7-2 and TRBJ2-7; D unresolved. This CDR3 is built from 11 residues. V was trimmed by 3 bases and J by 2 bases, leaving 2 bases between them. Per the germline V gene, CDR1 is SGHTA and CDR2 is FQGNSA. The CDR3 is CASSLPYEQYF. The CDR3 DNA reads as TGTGCCAGCAGCTTGCCCTACGAGCAGTACTTC.

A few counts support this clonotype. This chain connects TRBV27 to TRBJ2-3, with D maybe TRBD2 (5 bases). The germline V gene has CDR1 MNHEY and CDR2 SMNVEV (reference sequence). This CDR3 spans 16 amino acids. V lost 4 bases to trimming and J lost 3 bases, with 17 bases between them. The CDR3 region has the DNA TGTGCCAGCAGTTATCTTGGAGGTCCTCGGACAGATACGCAGTATTTT. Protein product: CASSYLGGPRTDTQYF.

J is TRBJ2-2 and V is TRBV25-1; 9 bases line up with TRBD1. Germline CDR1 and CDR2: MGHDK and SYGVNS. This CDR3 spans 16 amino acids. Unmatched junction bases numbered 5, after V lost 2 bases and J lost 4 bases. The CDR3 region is CASSEIGTGRTGELFF. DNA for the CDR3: TGTGCCAGCAGTGAAATTGGGACAGGGCGCACCGGGGAGCTGTTTTTT. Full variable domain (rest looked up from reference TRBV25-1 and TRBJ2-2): EADIYQTPRYLVIGTGKKITLECSQTMGHDKMYWYQQDPGMELHLIHYSYGVNSTEKGDLSSESTVSRIRTEHFPLTLESARPSHTSQYLCASSEIGTGRTGELFFGEGSRLTVL.

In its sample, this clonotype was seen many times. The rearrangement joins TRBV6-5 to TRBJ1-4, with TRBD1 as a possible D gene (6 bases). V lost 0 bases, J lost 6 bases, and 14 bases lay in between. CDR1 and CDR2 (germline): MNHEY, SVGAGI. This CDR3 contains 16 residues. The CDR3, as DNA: TGTGCCAGCAGTTACTCGACGGGGGGCGCGGATGAAAAACTGTTTTTT. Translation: CASSYSTGGADEKLFF.

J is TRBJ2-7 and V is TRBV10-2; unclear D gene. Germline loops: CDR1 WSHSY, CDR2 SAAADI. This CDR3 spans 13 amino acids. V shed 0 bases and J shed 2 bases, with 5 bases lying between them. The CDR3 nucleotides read TGCGCCAGCAGTGAGTCGGGCCCCTACGAGCAGTACGTC. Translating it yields CASSESGPYEQYV.

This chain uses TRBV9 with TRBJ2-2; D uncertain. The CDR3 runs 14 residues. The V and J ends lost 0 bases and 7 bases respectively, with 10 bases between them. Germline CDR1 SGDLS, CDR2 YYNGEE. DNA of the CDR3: TGTGCCAGCAGCGTAGTCGGTAATAGCGGGGAGCTGTTTTTT. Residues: CASSVVGNSGELFF.

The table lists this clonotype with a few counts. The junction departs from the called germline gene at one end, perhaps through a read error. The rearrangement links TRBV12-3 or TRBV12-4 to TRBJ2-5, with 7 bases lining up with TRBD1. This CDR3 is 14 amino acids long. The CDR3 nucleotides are TGTGCCAGCAGCCCCACAGGGGTCCAACAGACCCAGTACTTC. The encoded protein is CASSPTGVQQTQYF.

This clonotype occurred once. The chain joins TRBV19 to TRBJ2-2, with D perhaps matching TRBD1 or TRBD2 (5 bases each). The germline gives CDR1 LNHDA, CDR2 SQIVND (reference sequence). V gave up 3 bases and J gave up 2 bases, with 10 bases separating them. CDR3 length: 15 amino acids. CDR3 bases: TGTGCCAGTAGTATGGGACCCTCTAACACCGGGGAGCTGTTTTTT. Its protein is CASSMGPSNTGELFF.

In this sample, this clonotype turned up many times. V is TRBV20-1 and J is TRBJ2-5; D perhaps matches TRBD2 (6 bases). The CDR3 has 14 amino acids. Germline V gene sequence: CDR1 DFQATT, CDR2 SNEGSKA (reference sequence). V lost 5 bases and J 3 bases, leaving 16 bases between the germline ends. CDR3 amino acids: CSAGGGAAEETQYF. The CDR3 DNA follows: TGCAGTGCTGGTGGCGGGGCGGCCGAAGAGACCCAGTACTTC.

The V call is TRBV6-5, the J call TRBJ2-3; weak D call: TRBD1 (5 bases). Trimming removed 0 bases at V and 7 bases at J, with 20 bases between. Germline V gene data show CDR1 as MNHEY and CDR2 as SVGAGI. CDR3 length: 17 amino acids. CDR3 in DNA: TGTGCCAGCAGTTACTCCCCTACAGGTGACGAATTATATACGCAGTATTTT. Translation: CASSYSPTGDELYTQYF.

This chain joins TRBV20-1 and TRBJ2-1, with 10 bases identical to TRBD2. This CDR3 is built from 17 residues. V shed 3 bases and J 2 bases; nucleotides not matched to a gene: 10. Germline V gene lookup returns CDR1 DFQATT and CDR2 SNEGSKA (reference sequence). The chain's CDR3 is CSASDELSGGAYNEQFF. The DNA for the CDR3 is TGCAGTGCTAGCGATGAGCTAAGCGGGGGGGCCTACAATGAGCAGTTCTTC.

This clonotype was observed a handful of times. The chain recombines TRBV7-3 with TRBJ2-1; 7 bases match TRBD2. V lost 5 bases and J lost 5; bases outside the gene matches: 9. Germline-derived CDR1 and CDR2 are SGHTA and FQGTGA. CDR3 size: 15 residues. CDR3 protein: CASSPLERGNNEQFF. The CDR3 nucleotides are TGTGCCAGCAGCCCCCTTGAGCGGGGAAACAATGAGCAGTTCTTC.

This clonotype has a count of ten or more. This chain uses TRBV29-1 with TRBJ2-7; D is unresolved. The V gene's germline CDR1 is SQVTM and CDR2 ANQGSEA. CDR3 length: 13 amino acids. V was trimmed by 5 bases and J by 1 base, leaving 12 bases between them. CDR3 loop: CSVLAGQSYEQYF. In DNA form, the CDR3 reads TGCAGCGTTCTGGCAGGCCAATCCTACGAGCAGTACTTC.

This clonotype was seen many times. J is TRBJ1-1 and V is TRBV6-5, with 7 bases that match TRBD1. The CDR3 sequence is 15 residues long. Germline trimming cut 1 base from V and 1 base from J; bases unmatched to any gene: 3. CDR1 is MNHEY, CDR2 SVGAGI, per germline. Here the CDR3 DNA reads TGTGCCAGCAGTTACTTTCGACAGGGGAACACTGAAGCTTTCTTT. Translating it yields CASSYFRQGNTEAFF.

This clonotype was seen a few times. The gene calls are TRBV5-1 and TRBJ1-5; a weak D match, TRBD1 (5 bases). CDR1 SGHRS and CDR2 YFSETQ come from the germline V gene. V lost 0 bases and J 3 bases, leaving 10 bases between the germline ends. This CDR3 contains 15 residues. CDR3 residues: CASSLEAGYNQPQHF. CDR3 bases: TGCGCCAGCAGCTTGGAGGCAGGGTACAATCAGCCCCAGCATTTT.

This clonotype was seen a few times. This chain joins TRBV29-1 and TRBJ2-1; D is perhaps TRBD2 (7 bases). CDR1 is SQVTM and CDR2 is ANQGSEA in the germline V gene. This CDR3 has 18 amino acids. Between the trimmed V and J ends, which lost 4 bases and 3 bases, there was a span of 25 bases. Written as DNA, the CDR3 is TGCAGCGTTGTTAAAAAAGAGGGGGGGCGGGTCGGCTACAATGAGCAGTTCTTC. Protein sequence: CSVVKKEGGRVGYNEQFF.

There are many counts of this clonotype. CDR3 sequence (DNA): TGTGCCAGCAGCTATGGCCCGGGACAGGGATTGTACGAGCAGTACGTC. It translates to CASSYGPGQGLYEQYV. This chain connects TRBV5-5 to TRBJ2-7; the match to TRBD1 covers 9 bases. Germline CDR1 is SGHKS and CDR2 is YYEKEE (reference sequence). The length of the CDR3 is 16 residues. The J segment lost 4 bases and the V segment lost 3 bases, leaving 11 bases of the junction unmatched.

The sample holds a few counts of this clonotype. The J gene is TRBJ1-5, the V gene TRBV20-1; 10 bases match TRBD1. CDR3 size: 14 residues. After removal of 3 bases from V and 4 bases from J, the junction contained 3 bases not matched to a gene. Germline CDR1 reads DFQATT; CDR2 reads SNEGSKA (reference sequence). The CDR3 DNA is TGCAGTGCTAGGGTGGGACAGGGGAATCAGCCCCAGCATTTT. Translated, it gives CSARVGQGNQPQHF.

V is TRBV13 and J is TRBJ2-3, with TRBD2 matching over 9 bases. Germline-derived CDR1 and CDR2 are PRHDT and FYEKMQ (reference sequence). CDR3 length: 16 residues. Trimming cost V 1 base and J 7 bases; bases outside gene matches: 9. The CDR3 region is CASSLVGSGGRHTQYF. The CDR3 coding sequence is TGTGCCAGCAGCTTAGTTGGTAGCGGGGGCCGACATACGCAGTATTTT.

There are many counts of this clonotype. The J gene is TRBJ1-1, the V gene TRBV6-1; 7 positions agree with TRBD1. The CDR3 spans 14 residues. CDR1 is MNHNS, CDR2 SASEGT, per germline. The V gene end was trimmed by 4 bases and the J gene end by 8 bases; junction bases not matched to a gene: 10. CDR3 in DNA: TGTGCCAGCAGTGCCTCGCAGGGGGTAGTAGAAGCTTTCTTT. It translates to CASSASQGVVEAFF.

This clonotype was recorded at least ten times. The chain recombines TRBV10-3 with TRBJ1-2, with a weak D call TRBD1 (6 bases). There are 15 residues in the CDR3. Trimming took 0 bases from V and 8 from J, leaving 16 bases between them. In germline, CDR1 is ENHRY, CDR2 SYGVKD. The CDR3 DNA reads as TGTGCCATCAGTGAGTCCCCTTCAGGGGTGGACGGCTACACCTTC. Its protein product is CAISESPSGVDGYTF.